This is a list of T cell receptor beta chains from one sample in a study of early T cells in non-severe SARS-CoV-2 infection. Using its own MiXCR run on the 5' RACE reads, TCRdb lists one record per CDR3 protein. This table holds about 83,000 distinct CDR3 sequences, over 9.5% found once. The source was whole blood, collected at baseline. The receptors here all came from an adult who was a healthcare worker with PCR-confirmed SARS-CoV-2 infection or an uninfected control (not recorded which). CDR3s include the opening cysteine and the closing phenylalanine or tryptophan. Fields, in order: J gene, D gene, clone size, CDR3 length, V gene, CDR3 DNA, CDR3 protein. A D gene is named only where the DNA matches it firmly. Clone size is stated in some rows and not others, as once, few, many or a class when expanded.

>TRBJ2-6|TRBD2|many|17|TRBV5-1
TGCGCCAGCAGCTTGGCCGGGGGGAGCTCTGGGGCCAACGTCCTGACTTTC
CASSLAGGSSGANVLTF
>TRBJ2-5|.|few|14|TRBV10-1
TGCGCCAGCAGAGAGACAACTCCTATAGAGACCCAGTACTTC
CASRETTPIETQYF
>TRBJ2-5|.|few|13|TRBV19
TGTGCCAGTAGTCTGACTAGAGAAGAGACCCAGTACTTC
CASSLTREETQYF
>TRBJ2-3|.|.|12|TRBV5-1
TGCGCCAGCAGCTCCGACACAGATACGCAGTATTTT
CASSSDTDTQYF
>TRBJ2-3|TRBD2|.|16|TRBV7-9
TGTGCCAGCAGCCGCGGACTAGCGGGAGGGGGAGGCGTGCAGTATTTT
CASSRGLAGGGGVQYF
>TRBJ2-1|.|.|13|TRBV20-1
TGCAGTGCTCCAAGGGGCGTTTGGAATGAGCAGTTCTTC
CSAPRGVWNEQFF
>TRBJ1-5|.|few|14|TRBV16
TGTGCCAGCAGCCAATCCCGGGGCAATCAGCCCCAGCATTTT
CASSQSRGNQPQHF
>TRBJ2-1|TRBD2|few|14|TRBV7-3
TGTGCCAGCAGCTTACTACTAGCGGGAGCCGAGCAGTTCTTC
CASSLLLAGAEQFF
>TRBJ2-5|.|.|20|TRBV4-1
TGCGCCAGCAGCCAAGGATTCATCGGAGCGAGACACGCCTTCCAAGAGACCCAGTACTTC
CASSQGFIGARHAFQETQYF
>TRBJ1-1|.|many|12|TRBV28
TGTGCCAGTCTATCGGGGAACACTGAAGCTTTCTTT
CASLSGNTEAFF
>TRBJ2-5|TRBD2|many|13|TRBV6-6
TGTGCCAGCAGTCGGGGGGTCGCAGAGACCCAGTACTTC
CASSRGVAETQYF
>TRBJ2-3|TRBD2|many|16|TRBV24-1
TGTGCCACCAGTGACTGGACTAGCGGGGTCCGGAATACGCAGTATTTT
CATSDWTSGVRNTQYF
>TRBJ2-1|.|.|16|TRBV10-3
TGTGCCATCAGCAAGCGCAGCGGAGACACGTACAATGAGCAGTTCTTC
CAISKRSGDTYNEQFF
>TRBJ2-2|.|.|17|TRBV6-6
TGTGCCAGCAGTTACGATCTGAAGGGATCGAACACCGGGGAGCTGTTTTTT
CASSYDLKGSNTGELFF
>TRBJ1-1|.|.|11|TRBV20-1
TGCAGTGCTAGTTATGACACTGAAGCTTTCTTT
CSASYDTEAFF
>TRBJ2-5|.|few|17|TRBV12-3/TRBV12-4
TGTGCCAGCACCCTCGTCGAGGGAATGGGGCGGGAAGAGACCCAGTACTTC
CASTLVEGMGREETQYF
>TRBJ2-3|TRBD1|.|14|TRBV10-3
TGTGCCATCAGCCAGGGGGCTAGCACAGATACGCAGTATTTT
CAISQGASTDTQYF
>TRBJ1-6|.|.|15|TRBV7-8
TGTGCCAGCAGCCGCCGCCGGGGAATCGGTTCACCCCTCTACTTT
CASSRRRGIGSPLYF
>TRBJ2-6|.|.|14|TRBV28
TGTGCCAGCAGGATGGGCTCTGGGGCCAACGTCCTGACTTTC
CASRMGSGANVLTF
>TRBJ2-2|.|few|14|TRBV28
TGTGCCAGCAGCGCCGGGCCCAACACCGGGGAGCTGTTTTTT
CASSAGPNTGELFF
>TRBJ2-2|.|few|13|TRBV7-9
TGTGCCAGCAGCAAGGGAGTTCCCGGGGAGCTGTTTTTT
CASSKGVPGELFF
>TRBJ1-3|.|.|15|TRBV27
TGTGCCAGCAGTTTATCCCAGGGTCTTGGAAACACCATATATTTT
CASSLSQGLGNTIYF
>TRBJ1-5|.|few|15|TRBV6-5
TGTGCCAGCAGTGACGCCCGGGACAGCAATCAGCCCCAGCATTTT
CASSDARDSNQPQHF
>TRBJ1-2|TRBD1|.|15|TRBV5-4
TGTGCCAGCAGCCTGACAGGGGTCCTTAACTATGGCTACACCTTC
CASSLTGVLNYGYTF
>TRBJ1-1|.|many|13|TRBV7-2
TGTGCCAGCAGCTTAGGTGGGAGCCAAAGGACTTTCTTT
CASSLGGSQRTFF
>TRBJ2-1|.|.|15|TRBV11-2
TGTGCCAGCAGCTTAGATTGGGGGACTGGCAATGAGCAGTTCTTC
CASSLDWGTGNEQFF
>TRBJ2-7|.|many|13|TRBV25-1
TGTGCCAGCAGTGACAGGGGGGACTACGAGCAGTACTTC
CASSDRGDYEQYF
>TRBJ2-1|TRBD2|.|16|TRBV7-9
TGTGCCAGCAGCTTAGAGCCGGGACTAGGACCCAATGAGCAGTTCTTC
CASSLEPGLGPNEQFF
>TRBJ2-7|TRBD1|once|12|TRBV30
TGTGCCTGGGGACAGGGGACCTACGAGCAGTACTTC
CAWGQGTYEQYF
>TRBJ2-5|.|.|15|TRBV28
TGTGCCAGCAGTTTATATGCCAGCTACCAAGAGACCCAGTACTTC
CASSLYASYQETQYF
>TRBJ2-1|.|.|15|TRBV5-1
TGCGCCAGCAGCAGTGGGAATAGGAGGGGGTATGAGCAGTTCTTC
CASSSGNRRGYEQFF
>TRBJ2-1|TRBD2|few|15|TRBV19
TGTGCCAGTAGTAGGACTAGCGGGAGAATGGGGGAGCAGTTCTTC
CASSRTSGRMGEQFF
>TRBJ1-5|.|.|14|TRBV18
TGTGCCAGCTCCCCATTCCAGGGGAACCAGCCCCAGCATTTT
CASSPFQGNQPQHF
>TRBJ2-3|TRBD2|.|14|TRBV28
TGTGCCAGCAGTACGGGACTAGTGGCAGATACGCAGTATTTT
CASSTGLVADTQYF
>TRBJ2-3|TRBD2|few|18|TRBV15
TGTGCCACCCGCCCGAGGCTAGCGGGAGGGGGGCGCACAGATACGCAGTATTTT
CATRPRLAGGGRTDTQYF
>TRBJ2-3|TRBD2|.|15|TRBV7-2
TGTGCCAGCAGCTCTTGGACTAGCGGGAGAAATACGCAGTATTTT
CASSSWTSGRNTQYF
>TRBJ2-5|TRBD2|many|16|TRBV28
TGTGCCAGCAGTTTAACGCGGGAGGGAGACCAAGAGACCCAGTACTTC
CASSLTREGDQETQYF
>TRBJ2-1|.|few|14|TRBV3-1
TGTGCCAGCAGCCAAAGGGACGCGGCCAATGAGCAGTTCTTC
CASSQRDAANEQFF
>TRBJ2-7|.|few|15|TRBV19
TGTGCCAGTAGTATGTTAAACCCAGGGACGGACGAGCAGTACTTC
CASSMLNPGTDEQYF
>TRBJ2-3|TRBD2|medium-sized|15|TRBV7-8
TGTGCCAGCAGCTTATTGACTAGCGGCACAGATACGCAGTATTTT
CASSLLTSGTDTQYF
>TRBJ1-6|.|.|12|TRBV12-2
TGTGCAAGTCGCCCTCAGGGTTTACCCCTCCACTTT
CASRPQGLPLHF
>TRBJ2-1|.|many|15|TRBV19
TGTGCCAGTAGTATGGACAGAAGCTCCTACAATGAGCAGTTCTTC
CASSMDRSSYNEQFF
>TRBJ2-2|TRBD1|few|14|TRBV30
TGTGCCTGGAGTAGAGGGGGCACGAGCGGGGAGCTGTTTTTT
CAWSRGGTSGELFF
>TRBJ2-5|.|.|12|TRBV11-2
TGTGCCAGCAGCTCCCTAGGACAAGGCTCGTACTTC
CASSSLGQGSYF
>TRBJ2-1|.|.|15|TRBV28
TGTGCCAGCAGTGGGAGAGGGACGATCGGCCAATGGCAGTTCTTC
CASSGRGTIGQWQFF
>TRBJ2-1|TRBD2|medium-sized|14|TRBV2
TGTGCCAGCAGGGGAGCGGGAGAGCTCAATGAGCAGTTCTTC
CASRGAGELNEQFF
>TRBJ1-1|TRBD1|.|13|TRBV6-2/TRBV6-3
TGTGCCAGCAGCCCGGGACAGTACACTGAAGCTTTCTTT
CASSPGQYTEAFF